This TCR beta chain was captured in a study of shared clonotypes between healthy human individuals (dated by TCRdb to 2019 to 2021). Turning to the overall study: The cohort comprised two women and a few men aged 18 to 49 years. Libraries were prepared and TCR repertoires were sequenced by different laboratories using diverse techniques, in order to increase sequencing depth and limit assay-specific biases. Between about 0.9 and 8.9 billion PBMCs per donor were obtained by leukapheresis. To estimate repertoire size and how much clonotype sharing occurs between individuals, the study deeply sequenced the blood TCR repertoires of 4 to 6 healthy adults. For each donor, CD4 naive and CD4 memory were each given three plates, CD8 naive was given two plates, and CD8 memory was given one plate. The research as a whole found: Higher generation probabilities were observed for clonotypes shared by all four sorted-subset donors than for non-shared clonotypes. Based on pairwise subsampling, the degree of clonotype sharing among donors was expected to be affected by sequencing depth. Only blood was sampled, and tissue TCR repertoires likely differ from those in blood. Even with the large sequencing depth, rarefaction of the sorted-subset datasets indicated that sequencing was incomplete. The genetic and exposure-history diversity represented was limited by the small number of donors. Naive subsets generally had larger estimated clonotype richness than memory subsets. When a handful of donors were compared, the shared fraction of clonotypes was about 5.4% for naive CD4, roughly 3.4% for naive CD8, 2.3% for memory CD4, and 0.4% for memory CD8.

TCR CDR3 regions were amplified from genomic DNA by multiplex PCR using the deep immunoSEQ assay. For each cell subset, the extracted genomic DNA was distributed evenly across all wells of several immunoSEQ 96-well plates, and each plate served as one replicate. For sorted subsets, roughly 200 ng of genomic DNA, equivalent to about 30,000 T cell genomes, went into each replicate PCR. Purified libraries were measured with a Qubit 3.0 fluorometer, size-checked on a Bioanalyzer 2100, and measured again with the KAPA Library Quantification kit. Every immunoSEQ 96-well plate was sequenced on a separate single-read 150-cycle Illumina NextSeq 550 flow cell. Concerning the study's data processing: Because the immunoSEQ output included only junctional sequences and no quality scores, the filtering could not be the same as the filtering used for full-length reads. To assign V/J genes and CDR3, sequences were annotated against IMGT germline references using PyIR, a Python wrapper for IgBLAST v1.9. Reads were removed for weak V/J assignments (E-value above 1e-6), missing CDR3, stop codons, out-of-frame junctions, or ambiguous translated residues. A V3J clonotype was defined by an identical inferred V gene, J gene, and CDR3 amino acid sequence. Percentage overlap between repertoires was calculated by dividing the number of shared unique clonotypes by the size of the smaller repertoire. Three approaches were used to assess repertoire richness: RTK rarefaction, the Chao1 estimator, and Recon v2.1 estimates of unobserved clonotypes. OLGA was used to compute generation probabilities for all TCRbeta clonotypes that the gDNA method yielded from a few donors. In TCRdb, the immuneACCESS table is reduced to in-frame sequences with V and J assigned. These tables do not hold every clone; where another copy was compared, an unresolved V gene accounts for under half, and the others remain unexplained. V and J calls and clone size are given by that table; D and trimming were obtained from the DNA. The sample table records 2 million to 2.5 million clones; roughly 93% of these occur just once. The ten largest clonotypes hold roughly 0.36% of the sample.

The CDR3 runs 14 residues from the cysteine to the phenylalanine. Only the CDR3 part of the read is kept: 42 bases, read in frame from the first base. V drops 0 bases and J drops 12 bases, leaving 15 bases in between. The germline V gene encodes CDR1 SSHAT and CDR2 FNYEAQ (reference sequence). Donors were healthy HIV-negative adults with no recently reported acute infections or vaccinations. Only Caucasian adults living in Nashville, Tennessee, USA were represented among the donors. Magnetic negative selection was used to enrich CD4+ T cells, after which naive cells were positively selected on CD45RA and the negative fraction became the memory subset. Blood was obtained by leukapheresis, after which PBMCs were separated by Ficoll-Histopaque density gradient centrifugation and cryopreserved in liquid nitrogen vapor phase. Analytical flow cytometry was used to check the purity and quantity of each magnetically sorted T cell population. Each sorted fraction had its genomic DNA isolated and then quantified by UV absorbance on a Nanodrop 2000c.

A word on this clone: Its antigen is still unknown. No base quality information exists; no much larger clone differs at one position.

The sequence was obtained from a man aged 18 to 30 in good health. Some clones in this sample may be carry-over from other donors' samples. Recombination connected TRBV7-7 to TRBJ2-1, with no confidently assigned D gene. The sequencing input was naive CD4+ T cells from PBMCs. The intended sense of this specimen's cell subset or site label: CD45RA+ positively selected. The bases read TGTGCCAGCAGCTTAGCGGGTTTCGGTGGTGGGCAGTTCTTC. Its protein reads: CASSLAGFGGGQFF.